This T cell receptor (beta chain) appears in the sequencing data of a study of blood T cell repertoires in COVID-19. Trimming took 0 bases from V and 3 from J, leaving 8 bases between them. Germline lookup yields CDR1 PRHDT and CDR2 FYEKMQ (reference sequence). This CDR3 comprises 14 residues. Recovery meant two consecutive negative NP/OP PCR tests, professional clearance, or resolved symptoms. Generated by immunoSEQ multiplex PCR, the TCRdb table keeps only in-frame clones and is missing some. The data show 350,000 to 450,000 clones, with roughly nine tenths seen just once and 1.7% held by the top ten.

The specimen was PBMCs or T cells enriched from blood (not recorded which). This receptor was identified in a woman younger than 45 who had recovered from COVID-19. V and J are TRBV13 and TRBJ1-1; the D is unclear. CDR3 loop: CASSLGEDYTEAFF. CDR3 in DNA: TGTGCCAGCAGCTTAGGGGAGGATTACACTGAAGCTTTCTTT.